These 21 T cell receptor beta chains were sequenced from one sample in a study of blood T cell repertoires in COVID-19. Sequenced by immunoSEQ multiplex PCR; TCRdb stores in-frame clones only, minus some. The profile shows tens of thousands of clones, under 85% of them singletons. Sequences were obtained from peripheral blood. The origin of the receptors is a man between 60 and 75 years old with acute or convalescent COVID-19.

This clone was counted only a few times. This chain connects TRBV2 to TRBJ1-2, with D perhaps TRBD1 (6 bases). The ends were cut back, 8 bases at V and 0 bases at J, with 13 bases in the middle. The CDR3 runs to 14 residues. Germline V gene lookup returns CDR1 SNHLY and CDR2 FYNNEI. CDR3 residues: CASSPGGSNYGYTF. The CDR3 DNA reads TGTGCCAGCTCCCCGGGGGGCTCTAACTATGGCTACACCTTC.

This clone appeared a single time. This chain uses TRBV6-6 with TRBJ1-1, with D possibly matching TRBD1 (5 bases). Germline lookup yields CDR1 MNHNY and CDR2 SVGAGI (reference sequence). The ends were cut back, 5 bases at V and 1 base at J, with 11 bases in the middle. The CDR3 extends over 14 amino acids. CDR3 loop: CASSPGFRNTEAFF. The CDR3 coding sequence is TGTGCCAGCAGTCCAGGGTTTAGGAACACTGAAGCTTTCTTT.

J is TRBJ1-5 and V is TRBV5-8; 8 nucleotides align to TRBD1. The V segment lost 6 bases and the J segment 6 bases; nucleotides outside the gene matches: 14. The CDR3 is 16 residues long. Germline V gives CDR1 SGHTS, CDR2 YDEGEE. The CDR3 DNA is TGTGCCAGCACCCCCTGGCGCTCCAGGGGGCCTCAGCCCCAGCATTTT. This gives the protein CASTPWRSRGPQPQHF.

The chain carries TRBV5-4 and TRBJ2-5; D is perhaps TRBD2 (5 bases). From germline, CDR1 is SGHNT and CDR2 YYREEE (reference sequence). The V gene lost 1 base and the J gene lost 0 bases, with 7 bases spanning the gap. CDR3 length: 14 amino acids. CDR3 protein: CASSLRGYQETQYF. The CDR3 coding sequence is TGTGCCAGCAGCTTGAGAGGGTACCAAGAGACCCAGTACTTC.

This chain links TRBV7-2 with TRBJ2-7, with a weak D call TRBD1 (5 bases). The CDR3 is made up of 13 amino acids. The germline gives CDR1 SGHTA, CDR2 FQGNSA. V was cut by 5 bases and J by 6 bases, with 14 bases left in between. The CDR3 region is CASSAGQLVEQYF. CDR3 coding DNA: TGTGCCAGCAGCGCCGGACAACTCGTCGAGCAGTACTTC. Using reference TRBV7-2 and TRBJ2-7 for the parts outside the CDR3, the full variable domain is GAGVSQSPSNKVTEKGKDVELRCDPISGHTALYWYRQSLGQGLEFLIYFQGNSAPDKSGLPSDRFSAERTGGSVSTLTIQRTQQEDSAVYLCASSAGQLVEQYFGPGTRLTVT.

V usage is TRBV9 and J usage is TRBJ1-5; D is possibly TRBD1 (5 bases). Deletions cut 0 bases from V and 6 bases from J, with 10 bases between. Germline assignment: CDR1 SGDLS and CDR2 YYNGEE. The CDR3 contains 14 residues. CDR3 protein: CASSVGRGGQPQHF. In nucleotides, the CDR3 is TGTGCCAGCAGCGTAGGGAGGGGTGGTCAGCCCCAGCATTTT.

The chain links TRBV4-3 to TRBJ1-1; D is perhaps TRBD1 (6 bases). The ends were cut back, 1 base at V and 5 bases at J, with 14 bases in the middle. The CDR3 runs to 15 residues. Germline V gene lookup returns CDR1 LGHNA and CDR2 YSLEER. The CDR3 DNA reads TGCGCCAGCAGCCAAGCCGAGGGGGGGAAGACTGAAGCTTTCTTT. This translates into CASSQAEGGKTEAFF.

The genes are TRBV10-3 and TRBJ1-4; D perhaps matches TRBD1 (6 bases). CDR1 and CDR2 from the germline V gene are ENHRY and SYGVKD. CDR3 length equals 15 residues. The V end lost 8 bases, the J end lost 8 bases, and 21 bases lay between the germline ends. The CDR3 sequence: CAIGSTGEGGEKLFF. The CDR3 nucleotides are TGTGCCATCGGTTCCACGGGGGAGGGGGGCGAAAAACTGTTTTTT.

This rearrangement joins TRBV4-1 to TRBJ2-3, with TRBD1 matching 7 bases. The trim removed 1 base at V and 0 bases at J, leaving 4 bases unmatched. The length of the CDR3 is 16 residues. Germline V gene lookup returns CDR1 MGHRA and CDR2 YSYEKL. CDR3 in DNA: TGCGCCAGCAGCCAAGTTTACAGGGGTAGCACAGATACGCAGTATTTT. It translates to CASSQVYRGSTDTQYF.

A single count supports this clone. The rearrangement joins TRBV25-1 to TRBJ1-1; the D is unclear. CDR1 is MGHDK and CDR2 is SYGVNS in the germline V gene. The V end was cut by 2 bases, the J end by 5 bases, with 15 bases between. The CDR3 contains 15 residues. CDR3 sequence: CASSEAAGRSTEAFF. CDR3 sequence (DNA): TGTGCCAGCAGTGAAGCGGCGGGCAGGTCTACTGAAGCTTTCTTT. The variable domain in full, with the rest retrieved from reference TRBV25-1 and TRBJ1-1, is EADIYQTPRYLVIGTGKKITLECSQTMGHDKMYWYQQDPGMELHLIHYSYGVNSTEKGDLSSESTVSRIRTEHFPLTLESARPSHTSQYLCASSEAAGRSTEAFFGQGTRLTVV.

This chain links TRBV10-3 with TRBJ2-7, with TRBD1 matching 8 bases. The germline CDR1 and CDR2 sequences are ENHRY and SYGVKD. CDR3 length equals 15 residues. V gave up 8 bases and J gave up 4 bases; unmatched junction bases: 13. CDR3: CAISQGARSTYEQYF. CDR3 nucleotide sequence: TGTGCCATCTCCCAGGGGGCGCGATCCACTTACGAGCAGTACTTC.

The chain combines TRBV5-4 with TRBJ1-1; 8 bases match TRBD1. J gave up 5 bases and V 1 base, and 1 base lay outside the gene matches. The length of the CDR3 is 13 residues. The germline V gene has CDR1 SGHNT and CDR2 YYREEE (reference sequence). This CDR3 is CASSLTGGTEAFF. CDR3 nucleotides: TGTGCCAGCAGCTTGACAGGGGGTACTGAAGCTTTCTTT.

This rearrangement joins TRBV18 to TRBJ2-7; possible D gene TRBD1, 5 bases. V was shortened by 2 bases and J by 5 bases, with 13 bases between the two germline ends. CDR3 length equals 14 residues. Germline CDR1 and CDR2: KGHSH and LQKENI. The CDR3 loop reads CASSPGSGQDEQYF. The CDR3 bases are TGTGCCAGCTCACCAGGTTCAGGGCAGGACGAGCAGTACTTC.

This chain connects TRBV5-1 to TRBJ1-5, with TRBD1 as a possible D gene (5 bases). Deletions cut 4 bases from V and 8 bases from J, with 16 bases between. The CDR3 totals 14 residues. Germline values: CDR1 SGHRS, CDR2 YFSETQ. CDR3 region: CASSAQGSNEPQHF. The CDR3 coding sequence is TGCGCCAGCAGCGCTCAGGGATCTAATGAGCCCCAGCATTTT.

CDR3: CASSLHSLRGYTF. The CDR3 DNA sequence: TGTGCCAGCAGTTTACACTCCTTGAGGGGCTACACCTTC. The rearrangement uses TRBV12-3 or TRBV12-4 and TRBJ1-2; D call uncertain. The CDR3 is 13 amino acids. The ends were cut back, 2 bases at V and 8 bases at J, with 12 bases in the middle.

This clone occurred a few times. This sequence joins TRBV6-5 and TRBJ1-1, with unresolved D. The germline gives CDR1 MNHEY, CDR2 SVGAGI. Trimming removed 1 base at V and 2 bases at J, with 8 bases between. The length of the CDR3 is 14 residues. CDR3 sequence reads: CASSYYGGNTEAFF. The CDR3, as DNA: TGTGCCAGCAGTTACTATGGCGGAAACACTGAAGCTTTCTTT.

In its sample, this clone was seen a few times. The CDR3 loop is CASSKDQGYIGPEPDYGYTF. The DNA for the CDR3 is TGTGCCAGCAGCAAAGATCAGGGATATATCGGCCCGGAACCGGACTATGGCTACACCTTC. The chain carries TRBV21-1 and TRBJ1-2; the DNA was not compared with TRBD1, the D call given in the table. TRBV21-1 is recorded as a pseudogene. The CDR3 sequence is 20 residues long.

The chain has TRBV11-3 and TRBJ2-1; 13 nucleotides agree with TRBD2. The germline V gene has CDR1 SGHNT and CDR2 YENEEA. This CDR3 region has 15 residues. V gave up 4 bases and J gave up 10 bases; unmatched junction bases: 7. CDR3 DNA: TGTGCCAGCAGCTCCGGGACTAGCGGGGATTACGAGCAGTTCTTC. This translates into CASSSGTSGDYEQFF.

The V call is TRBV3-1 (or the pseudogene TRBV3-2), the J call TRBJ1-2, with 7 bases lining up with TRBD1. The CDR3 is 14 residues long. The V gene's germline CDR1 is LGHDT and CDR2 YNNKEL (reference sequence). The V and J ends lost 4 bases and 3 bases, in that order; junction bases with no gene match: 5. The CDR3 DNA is TGTGCCAGCAGCCCGAGTGACAGGGACTATGGCTACACCTTC. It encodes CASSPSDRDYGYTF.

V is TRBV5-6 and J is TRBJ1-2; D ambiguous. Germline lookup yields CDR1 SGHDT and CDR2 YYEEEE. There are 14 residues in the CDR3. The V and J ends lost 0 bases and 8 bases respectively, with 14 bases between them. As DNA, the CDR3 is TGTGCCAGCAGCTTGGGAGGGTACCCGGGGGGCTACACCTTC. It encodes CASSLGGYPGGYTF.

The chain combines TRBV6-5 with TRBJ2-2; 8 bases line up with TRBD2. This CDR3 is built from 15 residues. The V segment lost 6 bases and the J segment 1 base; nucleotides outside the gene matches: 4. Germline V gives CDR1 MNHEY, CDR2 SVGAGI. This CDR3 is CASRRGGQNTGELFF. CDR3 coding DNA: TGTGCCAGCAGGCGCGGGGGGCAGAACACCGGGGAGCTGTTTTTT.